A selection of T cell receptor beta chains follows, all from one sample in a study of blood T cell repertoires in COVID-19. TCRdb keeps only in-frame clones here, not all; method: immunoSEQ multiplex PCR. The sample has about 75,000 clones, about 74% seen once. The sequenced sample consisted of peripheral blood. The receptor set was obtained from a human donor with acute or convalescent COVID-19. The donor label of this sample is uncertain. Both conserved end residues are part of each CDR3. Fields, in order: D gene, J gene, V gene, clone size, CDR3 DNA, CDR3 protein. D genes are given only for firm matches. The size field is filled for only some rows; it gives once, few, many or a size class.

TRBD1 | TRBJ1-2 | TRBV7-9 | . | TGTGCCAGCAGCTTAGAGGGGGACAGGGCCACGGGCTACACCTTC | CASSLEGDRATGYTF
. | TRBJ2-7 | TRBV19 | few | TGTGCCAGTAGGAGGTCCGTAGATACCTACGAGCAGTACTTC | CASRRSVDTYEQYF
. | TRBJ2-6 | TRBV19 | . | TGTGCCAGTAGTATAGACACTGGACAGTCTCCGGGTGGGGCCAACGTCCTGACTTTC | CASSIDTGQSPGGANVLTF
TRBD1 | TRBJ2-2 | TRBV2 | once | TGTGCCAGCAGGACAGGGCCCACCGGGGAGCTGTTTTTT | CASRTGPTGELFF
TRBD2 | TRBJ2-1 | TRBV11-2 | . | TGTGCCAGCAGCTTGGGGGCGGGAGGCATCAATGAGCAGTTCTTC | CASSLGAGGINEQFF
TRBD2 | TRBJ2-1 | TRBV7-2 | . | TGTGCCAGCAGCTCTGCTAGCGGGGGCGGGTACAATGAGCAGTTCTTC | CASSSASGGGYNEQFF
TRBD1 | TRBJ1-5 | TRBV7-2 | few | TGTGCCAGCAGCAGGGACAGGGGGGACTATCAGCCCCAGCATTTT | CASSRDRGDYQPQHF
. | TRBJ2-1 | TRBV24-1 | . | TGTGCCACCCAGGGGGGTGGGAGCTACAATGAGCAGTTCTTC | CATQGGGSYNEQFF
TRBD1 | TRBJ2-1 | TRBV28 | few | TGTGCCAGCAGTCGCCCCCGGACAGGGGGCGCGCATGAGCAGTTCTTC | CASSRPRTGGAHEQFF
TRBD1 | TRBJ2-7 | TRBV20-1 | . | TGCAGTGCTAGTACAGGGGGAAATCCCGAGCAGTACTTC | CSASTGGNPEQYF
TRBD2 | TRBJ2-1 | TRBV7-2 | . | TGTGCCAGCCGGGGGGGTCCTGGGGAGCAGTTCTTC | CASRGGPGEQFF
TRBD1 | TRBJ2-1 | TRBV7-2 | . | TGTGCCAGCAGCTTAGGCCCCGGGACAGCCCGGAATGAGCAGTTCTTC | CASSLGPGTARNEQFF
TRBD1 | TRBJ1-2 | TRBV7-9 | . | TGTGCCAGCAGCTGGGGACAGGAGAACTCCTATGGCTACACCTTC | CASSWGQENSYGYTF
. | TRBJ2-7 | TRBV28 | . | TGTGCCAGCAGCCGAGGGCGGGACGAGCAGTACTTC | CASSRGRDEQYF
TRBD1 | TRBJ1-2 | TRBV10-3 | . | TGTGCCATCAGTGGTCTAGGAGGGGGCCGTAACTATGGCTACACCTTC | CAISGLGGGRNYGYTF
. | TRBJ1-4 | TRBV29-1 | . | TGCAGCGTTGCCGAGAATGAAAAACTGTTTTTT | CSVAENEKLFF
. | TRBJ1-2 | TRBV19 | . | TGTGCCAGTAGCGGTACAGGTTTTTATGGCTACACCTTC | CASSGTGFYGYTF
. | TRBJ1-5 | TRBV6-6 | . | TGTGCCAGCAGTACCGGACACCCCGGGGGACAGCCCCAGCATTTT | CASSTGHPGGQPQHF
TRBD1 | TRBJ1-3 | TRBV18 | few | TGTGCCAGCTCACCGGACAGGAGGGCTGGAAACACCATATATTTT | CASSPDRRAGNTIYF
. | TRBJ2-3 | TRBV2 | . | TGTGCCAGCAGTTCACAGGTGTTAAGCACAGATACGCAGTATTTT | CASSSQVLSTDTQYF
. | TRBJ1-4 | TRBV3-1/TRBV3-2 | . | TGTGCCAGCAGTCCCCCAGGGCGTTGGGGGGAAGGACTGTTTTTT | CASSPPGRWGEGLFF
. | TRBJ1-2 | TRBV6-5 | . | TGTGCCAGCAGTTCAAACAGGGAGTTATATGGCTACACCTTC | CASSSNRELYGYTF
. | TRBJ1-1 | TRBV3-1/TRBV3-2 | . | TGTGCCAGCAGCGAACAGGTCTTGAACACTGAAGCTTTCTTT | CASSEQVLNTEAFF
. | TRBJ1-6 | TRBV5-6 | once | TGTGCCAGCAGCTCCCGGGGCCAGGGGTTCTCACCCCTCCACTTT | CASSSRGQGFSPLHF
TRBD1 | TRBJ1-2 | TRBV7-8 | . | TGTGCCAGCAGCCCGAACCGCCCGGGACAGGGTGGTGGCTACACCTTC | CASSPNRPGQGGGYTF
TRBD2 | TRBJ2-1 | TRBV4-2 | . | TGTGCCAGCAGCCAAGGCAGCGGGGGGGCCTACAATGAGCAGTTCTTC | CASSQGSGGAYNEQFF
. | TRBJ2-2 | TRBV6-1 | few | TGTGCCAGCAGTGAACTTCACTCAAGCACCGGGGAGCTGTTTTTT | CASSELHSSTGELFF
TRBD1 | TRBJ1-2 | TRBV2 | few | TGTGCCAGCAGGGAGGGACAGGGCTCAAACTATGGCTACACCTTC | CASREGQGSNYGYTF
TRBD1 | TRBJ2-3 | TRBV2 | . | TGTGCCAGCAGCGGACAGGGGAGTGCAGATACGCAGTATTTT | CASSGQGSADTQYF
TRBD2 | TRBJ2-5 | TRBV6-1 | . | TGTGCCAGCAGTGAACCAAGGACTAGCGGGGTAAAGACCCAGTACTTC | CASSEPRTSGVKTQYF
. | TRBJ1-6 | TRBV6-5 | . | TGTGCCAGTTGGGCCAGGGGCAATTCACCCCTCCACTTT | CASWARGNSPLHF
TRBD2 | TRBJ2-7 | TRBV9 | . | TGTGCCAGCAGCGTGAGCGGGACTTTACCCGGCGAGCAGTACTTC | CASSVSGTLPGEQYF
. | TRBJ2-4 | TRBV5-6 | . | TGTGCCAGCAGCTTGGGGCAGATTCTAGCCAAAAACATTCAGTACTTC | CASSLGQILAKNIQYF
TRBD1 | TRBJ2-5 | TRBV18 | . | TGTGCCAGCTCACCCCGACAGGGCTCGGGTAAAGAGACCCAGTACTTC | CASSPRQGSGKETQYF
TRBD1 | TRBJ1-5 | TRBV5-1 | . | TGCGCCAGCAGCAAGGGACAGGGTAGCAATCAGCCCCAGCATTTT | CASSKGQGSNQPQHF
TRBD1 | TRBJ1-2 | TRBV27 | . | TGTGCCAGCAGTTTTAATCGGGACAGGGGATACGGCTACACCTTC | CASSFNRDRGYGYTF
. | TRBJ1-3 | TRBV18 | . | TGTGCCAGCTCACCCGCCGGGACAAGAGGAAACACCATATATTTT | CASSPAGTRGNTIYF
. | TRBJ1-5 | TRBV6-1 | . | TGTGCCAGCAGTGAATGGGCTGACAGTTATCAGCCCCAGCATTTT | CASSEWADSYQPQHF
TRBD2 | TRBJ2-1 | TRBV23-1 | . | TGCGCCAGTCCGATACACAAGAGGGAGGGCGGGATATACAATGAGCAGTTCTTC | CASPIHKREGGIYNEQFF
. | TRBJ2-1 | TRBV30 | . | TGTGCCTGGAGTTCGTCCGACAGGGAGCAGTTCTTC | CAWSSSDREQFF